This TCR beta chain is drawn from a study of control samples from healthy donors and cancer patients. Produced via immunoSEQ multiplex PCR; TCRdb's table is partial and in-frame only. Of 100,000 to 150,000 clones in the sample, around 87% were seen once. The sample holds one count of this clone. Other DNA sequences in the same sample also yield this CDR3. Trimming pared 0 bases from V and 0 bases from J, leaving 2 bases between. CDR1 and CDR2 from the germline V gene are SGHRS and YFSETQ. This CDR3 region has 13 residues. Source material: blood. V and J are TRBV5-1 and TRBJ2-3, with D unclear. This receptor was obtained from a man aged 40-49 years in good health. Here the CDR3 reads CASSLGSTDTQYF. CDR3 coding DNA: TGCGCCAGCAGCTTGGGCAGCACAGATACGCAGTATTTT.